These T cell receptor beta chains were read from a single sample in a study of blood T cell repertoires in COVID-19. Assay: immunoSEQ multiplex PCR; the TCRdb copy retains only in-frame clones and omits some. The table has about 50,000 clones, around 92% seen once. The sample taken for sequencing was peripheral blood. These receptor sequences come from a human donor in a cohort sampled during active COVID-19. Each CDR3 is given with its conserved first and last residue. Fields, in order: clone size, V gene, J gene, D gene, CDR3 DNA, CDR3 protein. A D gene is named only where the DNA matches it firmly. Rows may omit the clone size; those that give it use once, few, many or a size class.

-,TRBV3-1/TRBV3-2,TRBJ1-1,-,TGTGCCAGCACCAAGCGGGGTTCAGAAGAAGCTTTCTTT,CASTKRGSEEAFF
-,TRBV19,TRBJ1-4,-,TGTGCCAGTAACGTTGGCCACCGAAACCCCTTGGAAAAACTGTTTTTT,CASNVGHRNPLEKLFF
-,TRBV18,TRBJ1-1,-,TGTGCCAGCTCACCCCTCGGGCAGGGAACTGAAGCTTTCTTT,CASSPLGQGTEAFF
-,TRBV18,TRBJ2-6,TRBD1,TGTGCCAGCTCACCCGACAGGGCCAATGGGGCCAACGTCCTGACTTTC,CASSPDRANGANVLTF
-,TRBV2,TRBJ2-3,-,TGTGCCAGCATAAGGGGTCCTTACACAGATACGCAGTATTTT,CASIRGPYTDTQYF
-,TRBV14,TRBJ2-2,-,TGTGCCAGCAGCCCAGGGGACACCGGGGAGCTGTTTTTT,CASSPGDTGELFF
-,TRBV27,TRBJ2-7,TRBD1,TGTGCCAGCACCGCGGGACAGGGTATGTACGAGCAGTACTTC,CASTAGQGMYEQYF
-,TRBV9,TRBJ2-1,-,TGTGCCAGCGACCTGCGGCTCACCCCAAATGGAAGCTCCTACAATGAGCAGTTCTTC,CASDLRLTPNGSSYNEQFF
-,TRBV5-6,TRBJ2-1,TRBD2,TGTGCCAGCACCCCTCGACTAGCATACTACAATGAGCAGTTCTTC,CASTPRLAYYNEQFF
-,TRBV18,TRBJ2-3,TRBD1,TGTGCCAGCTCACCACTAGGACAGGGATCCGATACGCAGTATTTT,CASSPLGQGSDTQYF
-,TRBV15,TRBJ1-5,-,TGTGCCACCAGCAGAGGTCAGGGGTTGGGACAGCCCCAGCATTTT,CATSRGQGLGQPQHF
once,TRBV4-1,TRBJ1-6,-,TGCGCCAGCAGCTTATACCGGGACATTAATTCACCCCTCCACTTT,CASSLYRDINSPLHF
-,TRBV6-2/TRBV6-3,TRBJ1-1,TRBD1,TGTGCCAGCAGTGTACAGGGGGCGATCGATGAAGCTTTCTTT,CASSVQGAIDEAFF
-,TRBV3-1/TRBV3-2,TRBJ2-5,-,TGTGCCAGCAGCCAAGACTGGTCAGGGAAGACCCAGTACTTC,CASSQDWSGKTQYF
-,TRBV30,TRBJ2-7,-,TGTGCCTGGAGTGTAACAGGGCCCTACGAGCAGTACTTC,CAWSVTGPYEQYF
-,TRBV4-3,TRBJ1-4,TRBD1,TGCGCCAGCAGGCGTTCCGGGACAGCGACAACTAATGAAAAACTGTTTTTT,CASRRSGTATTNEKLFF